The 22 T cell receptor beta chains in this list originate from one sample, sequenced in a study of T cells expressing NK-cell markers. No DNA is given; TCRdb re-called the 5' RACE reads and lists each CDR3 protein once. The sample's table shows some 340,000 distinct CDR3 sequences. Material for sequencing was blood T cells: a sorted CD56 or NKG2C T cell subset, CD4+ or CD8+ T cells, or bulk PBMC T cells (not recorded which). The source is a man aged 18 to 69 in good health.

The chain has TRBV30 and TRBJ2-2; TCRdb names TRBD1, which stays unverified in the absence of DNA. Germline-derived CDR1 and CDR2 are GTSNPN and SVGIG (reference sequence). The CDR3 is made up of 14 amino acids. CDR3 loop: CAWTSGQNTGELFF.

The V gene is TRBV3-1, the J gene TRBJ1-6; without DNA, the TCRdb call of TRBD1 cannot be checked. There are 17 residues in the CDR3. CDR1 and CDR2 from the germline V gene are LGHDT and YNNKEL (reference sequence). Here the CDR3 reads CASSFRTGTSYNSPLHF. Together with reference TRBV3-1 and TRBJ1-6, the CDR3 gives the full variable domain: DTAVSQTPKYLVTQMGNDKSIKCEQNLGHDTMYWYKQDSKKFLKIMFSYNNKELIINETVPNRFSPKSPDKAHLNLHINSLELGDSAVYFCASSFRTGTSYNSPLHFGNGTRLTVT.

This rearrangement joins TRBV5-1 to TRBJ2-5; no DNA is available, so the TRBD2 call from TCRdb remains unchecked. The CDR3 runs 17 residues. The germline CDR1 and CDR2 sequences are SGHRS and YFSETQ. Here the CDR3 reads CASSLPQTSGGQETQYF. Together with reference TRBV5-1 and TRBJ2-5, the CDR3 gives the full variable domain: KAGVTQTPRYLIKTRGQQVTLSCSPISGHRSVSWYQQTPGQGLQFLFEYFSETQRNKGNFPGRFSGRQFSNSRSEMNVSTLELGDSALYLCASSLPQTSGGQETQYFGPGTRLLVL.

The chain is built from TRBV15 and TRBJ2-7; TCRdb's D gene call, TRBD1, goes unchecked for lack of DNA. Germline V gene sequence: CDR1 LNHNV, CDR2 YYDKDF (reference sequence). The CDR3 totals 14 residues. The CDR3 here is CATSRQDTSYEQYF. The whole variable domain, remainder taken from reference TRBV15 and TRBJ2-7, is DAMVIQNPRYQVTQFGKPVTLSCSQTLNHNVMYWYQQKSSQAPKLLFHYYDKDFNNEADTPDNFQSRRPNTSFCFLDIRSPGLGDTAMYLCATSRQDTSYEQYFGPGTRLTVT.

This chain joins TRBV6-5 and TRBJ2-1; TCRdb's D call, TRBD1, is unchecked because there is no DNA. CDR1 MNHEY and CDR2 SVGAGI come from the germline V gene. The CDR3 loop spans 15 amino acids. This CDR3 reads CASSYRGANQDEQFF.

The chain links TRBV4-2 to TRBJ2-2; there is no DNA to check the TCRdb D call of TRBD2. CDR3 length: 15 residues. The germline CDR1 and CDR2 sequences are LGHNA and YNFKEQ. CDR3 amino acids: CASRGRLTNTGELFF.

The CDR3 region is CASSFSTGRTGELFF. J is TRBJ2-2 and V is TRBV11-2; the TCRdb call, TRBD1, lacks DNA for checking. The length of the CDR3 is 15 residues. Germline CDR1 reads SGHAT; CDR2 reads FQNNGV.

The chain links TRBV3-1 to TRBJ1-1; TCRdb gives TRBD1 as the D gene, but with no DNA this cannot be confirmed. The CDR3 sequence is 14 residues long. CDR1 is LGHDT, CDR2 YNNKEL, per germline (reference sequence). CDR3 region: CASSQPGGASEAFF.

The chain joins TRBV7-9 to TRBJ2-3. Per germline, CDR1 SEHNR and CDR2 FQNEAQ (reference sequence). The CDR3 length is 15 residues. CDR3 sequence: CASSLEQKSTDTQYF.

CDR3 loop: CASSLFLSPDSSYEQYF. The chain links TRBV7-9 to TRBJ2-7; TCRdb calls TRBD1, which cannot be checked without DNA. The germline CDR1 and CDR2 sequences are SEHNR and FQNEAQ (reference sequence). This CDR3 is 17 amino acids long.

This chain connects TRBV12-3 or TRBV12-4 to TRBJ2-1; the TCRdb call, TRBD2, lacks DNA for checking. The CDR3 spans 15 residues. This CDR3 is CASSLQGRTYNEQFF.

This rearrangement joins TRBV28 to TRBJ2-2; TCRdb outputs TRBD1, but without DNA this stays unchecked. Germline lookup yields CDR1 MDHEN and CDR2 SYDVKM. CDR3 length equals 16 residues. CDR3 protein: CATSIPGTGNTGELFF.

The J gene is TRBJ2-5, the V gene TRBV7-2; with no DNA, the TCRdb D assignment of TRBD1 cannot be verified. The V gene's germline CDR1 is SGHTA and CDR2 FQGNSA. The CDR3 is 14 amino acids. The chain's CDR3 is CASSPSGGYETQYF.

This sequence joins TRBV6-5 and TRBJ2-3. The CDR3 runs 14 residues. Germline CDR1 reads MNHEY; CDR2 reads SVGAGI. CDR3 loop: CASSYTISTDTQYF.

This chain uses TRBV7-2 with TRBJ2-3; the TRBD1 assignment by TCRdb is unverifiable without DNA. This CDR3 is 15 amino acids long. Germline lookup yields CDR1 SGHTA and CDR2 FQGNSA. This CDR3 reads CASSLRGAKIDTQYF.

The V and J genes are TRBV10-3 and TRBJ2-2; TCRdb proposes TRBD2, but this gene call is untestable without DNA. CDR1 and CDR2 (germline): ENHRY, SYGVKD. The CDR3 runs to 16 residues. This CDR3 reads CAISVGLAVNTGELFF.

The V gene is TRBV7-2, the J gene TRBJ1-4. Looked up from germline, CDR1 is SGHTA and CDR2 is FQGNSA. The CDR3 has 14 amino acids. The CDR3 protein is CASSPRAPNEKLFF.

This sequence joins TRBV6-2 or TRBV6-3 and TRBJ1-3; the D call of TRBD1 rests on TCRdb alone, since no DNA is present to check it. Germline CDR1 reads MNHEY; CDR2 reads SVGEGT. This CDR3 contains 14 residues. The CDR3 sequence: CASRKDISGNTIYF.

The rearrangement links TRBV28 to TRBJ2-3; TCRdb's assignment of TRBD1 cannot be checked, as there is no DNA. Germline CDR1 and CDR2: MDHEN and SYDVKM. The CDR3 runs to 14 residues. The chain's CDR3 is CASSTTGGHHTQYF.

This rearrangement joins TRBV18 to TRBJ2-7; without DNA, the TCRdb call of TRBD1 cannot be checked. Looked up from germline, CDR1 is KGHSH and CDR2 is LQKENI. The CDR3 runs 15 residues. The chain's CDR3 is CASSPFAGGDYEQYF.

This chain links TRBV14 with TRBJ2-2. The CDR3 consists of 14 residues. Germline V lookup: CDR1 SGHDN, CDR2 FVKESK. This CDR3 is CASSNYGFTGELFF. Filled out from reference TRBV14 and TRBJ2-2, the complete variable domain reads EAGVTQFPSHSVIEKGQTVTLRCDPISGHDNLYWYRRVMGKEIKFLLHFVKESKQDESGMPNNRFLAERTGGTYSTLKVQPAELEDSGVYFCASSNYGFTGELFFGEGSRLTVL.

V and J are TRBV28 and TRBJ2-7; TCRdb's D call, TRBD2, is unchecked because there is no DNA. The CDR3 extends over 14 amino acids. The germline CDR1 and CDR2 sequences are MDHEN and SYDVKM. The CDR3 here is CASRFSGLNYEQYF. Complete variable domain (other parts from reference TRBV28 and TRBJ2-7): DVKVTQSSRYLVKRTGEKVFLECVQDMDHENMFWYRQDPGLGLRLIYFSYDVKMKEKGDIPEGYSVSREKKERFSLILESASTNQTSMYLCASRFSGLNYEQYFGPGTRLTVT.